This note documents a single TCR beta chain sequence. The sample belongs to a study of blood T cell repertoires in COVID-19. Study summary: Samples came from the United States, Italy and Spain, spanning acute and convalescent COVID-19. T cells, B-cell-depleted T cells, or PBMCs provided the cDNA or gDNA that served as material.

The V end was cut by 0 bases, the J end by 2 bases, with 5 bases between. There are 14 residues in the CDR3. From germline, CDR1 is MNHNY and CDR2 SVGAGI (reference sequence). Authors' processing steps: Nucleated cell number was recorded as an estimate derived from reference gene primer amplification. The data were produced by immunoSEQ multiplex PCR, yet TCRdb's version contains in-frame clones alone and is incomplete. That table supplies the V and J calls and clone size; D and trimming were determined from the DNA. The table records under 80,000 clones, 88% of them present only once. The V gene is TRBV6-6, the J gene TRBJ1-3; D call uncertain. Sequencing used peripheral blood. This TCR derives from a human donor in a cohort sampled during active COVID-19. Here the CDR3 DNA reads TGTGCCAGCAGTTACTCGCAGGCTGGAAACACCATATATTTT. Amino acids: CASSYSQAGNTIYF.